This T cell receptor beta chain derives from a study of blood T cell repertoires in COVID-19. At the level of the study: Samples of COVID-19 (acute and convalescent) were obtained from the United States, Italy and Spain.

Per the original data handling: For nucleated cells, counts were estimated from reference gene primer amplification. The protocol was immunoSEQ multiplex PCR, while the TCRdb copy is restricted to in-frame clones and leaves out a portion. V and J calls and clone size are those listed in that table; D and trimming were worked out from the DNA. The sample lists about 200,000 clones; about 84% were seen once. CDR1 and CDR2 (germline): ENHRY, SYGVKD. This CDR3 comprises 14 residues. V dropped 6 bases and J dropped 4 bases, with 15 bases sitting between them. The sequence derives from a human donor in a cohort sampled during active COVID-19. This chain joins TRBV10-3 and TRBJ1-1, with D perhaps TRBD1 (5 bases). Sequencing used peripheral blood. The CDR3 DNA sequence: TGTGCCATCAGCCCGGGGGGGGTAGGCACTGAAGCTTTCTTT. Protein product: CAISPGGVGTEAFF.